This T cell receptor beta chain originates from a study of blood T cell repertoires in COVID-19. Study information: T cells, B-cell-depleted T cells, or PBMCs provided the cDNA or gDNA that served as material.

Participants spanned ages about 18 to 90 years and resided in roughly 26 US areas. Allocation to cohorts depended on clinical history reported by the participants. Participants classified as exposed had met a COVID-19 case within 2 weeks before study entry. Using immunoSEQ multiplex PCR, the repertoire was profiled, and TCRdb retains in-frame clones only, with some absent. The sample lists fewer than 250,000 clones; nearly 90% were seen once. The CDR3 runs 14 residues. CDR1 and CDR2 (germline): SGHRS, YFSETQ. V shed 0 bases and J shed 4 bases, with 11 bases lying between them. This clone has ten or more counts.

The rearrangement joins TRBV5-1 to TRBJ2-7; D perhaps matches TRBD1 (5 bases). This TCR was recovered from a man aged 25 to 40 who had been exposed to COVID-19. The sequencing input was PBMCs or T cells enriched from blood (not recorded which). Here the CDR3 reads CASSLEGNAYEQYF. For the CDR3, the DNA is TGCGCCAGCAGCTTGGAGGGGAACGCGTACGAGCAGTACTTC.